This T cell receptor beta chain stems from a study of T cell repertoires in cytomegalovirus infection. Study at large: Indications of both CMV infection and matching HLA type were provided by public TCR beta signatures. The study's findings and limits: Individuals carrying CMV plus the relevant HLA were identified by cumulative frequency of public TCR beta families. In two of eight donors, the top clonotype was HLA-C-restricted CMV-specific.

Via MiXCR, TCRdb re-called the reads, giving one row per CDR3 protein. The table records 680,000 or so distinct CDR3 sequences, 35% to 40% of them present only once. The CDR3 is 11 amino acids. V lost 6 bases, J lost 12 bases, and 5 bases stayed unmatched. Germline assignment: CDR1 MDHEN and CDR2 SYDVKM. On this clonotype: Its antigen is unknown.

The rearrangement links TRBV28 to TRBJ2-1, with TRBD1 matching over 7 bases. The sequenced sample consisted of PBMCs. The source is a human donor in good health (CMV status not recorded). Some clones in this sample may be carry-over from other donors' samples. DNA for the CDR3: TGTGCCAGCAGGGTCACAGGGGCGCAGTTCTTC. It specifies CASRVTGAQFF.